These 7 T cell receptor beta chains originate from one sample sequenced in a study of shared clonotypes between healthy human individuals. Measured with immunoSEQ multiplex PCR; TCRdb has only the in-frame clones, and not every one. The table shows roughly 1 million clones, with roughly 74% occurring only once. Material: memory CD4+ T cells from PBMCs. As to subset: CD45RA-negative fraction. The receptors were gathered from a man aged 18 to 35 in good health. Some clones in this sample may be carry-over from other donors' samples.

The chain links TRBV28 to TRBJ2-1; TRBD2 aligns across 10 bases. CDR1 and CDR2 (germline): MDHEN, SYDVKM. The CDR3 is 16 residues long. After removal of 3 bases from V and 8 bases from J, the junction contained 10 bases not matched to a gene. The CDR3 DNA follows: TGTGCCAGCAGTTTGAGTACTAGCGGGAAGGCGTATGAGCAGTTCTTC. Its protein product is CASSLSTSGKAYEQFF.

Concerning this clone itself: Other DNA sequences in the sample encode the same CDR3. The chain employs TRBV9 and TRBJ1-1; D not certain. Trimming removed 0 bases at V and 2 bases at J, with 5 bases between. The CDR3 consists of 13 residues. Germline values: CDR1 SGDLS, CDR2 YYNGEE. The CDR3 is CASSVGSNTEAFF. CDR3 coding DNA: TGTGCCAGCAGCGTAGGTAGTAACACTGAAGCTTTCTTT. The full variable domain, rest sourced from reference TRBV9 and TRBJ1-1, is DSGVTQTPKHLITATGQRVTLRCSPRSGDLSVYWYQQSLDQGLQFLIQYYNGEERAKGNILERFSAQQFPDLHSELNLSSLELGDSALYFCASSVGSNTEAFFGQGTRLTVV.

Concerning this clone itself: This may stem from a read error, because a much larger clone lies one nucleotide away. V gene TRBV7-9 combines with J gene TRBJ2-7; D is ambiguous. Germline V lookup: CDR1 SEHNR, CDR2 FQNEAQ (reference sequence). There are 12 residues in the CDR3. The germline V and J ends were trimmed by 1 base and 7 bases, with 8 bases remaining between them. The CDR3 loop reads CASSLVGWEQYF. Written as DNA, the CDR3 is TGTGCCAGCAGCTTAGTAGGGTGGGAGCAGTACTTC.

This clone has a count of ten or more. The chain links TRBV10-3 to TRBJ1-2; D possibly corresponds to TRBD1 (6 bases). The V gene's germline CDR1 is ENHRY and CDR2 SYGVKD. The CDR3 contains 11 residues. V lost 3 bases to trimming and J lost 10 bases, with 9 bases between them. CDR3 nucleotides: TGTGCCATCAGTGAAGGGGGAGTCTACACCTTC. It codes for CAISEGGVYTF.

The chain carries TRBV5-1 and TRBJ2-5, with TRBD1 as a possible D gene (5 bases). The ends were cut back, 2 bases at V and 1 base at J, with 6 bases in the middle. The CDR3 has 13 amino acids. Germline V gives CDR1 SGHRS, CDR2 YFSETQ. CDR3 nucleotide sequence: TGCGCCAGCAGCTTCAGGGTCCAAGAGACCCAGTACTTC. Residues: CASSFRVQETQYF. Drawing the rest from reference TRBV5-1 and TRBJ2-5, the complete variable domain is KAGVTQTPRYLIKTRGQQVTLSCSPISGHRSVSWYQQTPGQGLQFLFEYFSETQRNKGNFPGRFSGRQFSNSRSEMNVSTLELGDSALYLCASSFRVQETQYFGPGTRLLVL.

The chain has TRBV28 and TRBJ1-2, with 8 bases identical to TRBD1. Unmatched junction bases numbered 6, after V lost 8 bases and J lost 4 bases. CDR3 length: 13 amino acids. CDR1 MDHEN and CDR2 SYDVKM come from the germline V gene. CDR3 coding DNA: TGTGCCAGCCAGGGGGCGGCTGGCTATGGCTACACCTTC. Translating it yields CASQGAAGYGYTF.

This chain links TRBV9 with TRBJ2-6, with TRBD1 as a possible D gene (6 bases). The V end lost 4 bases, the J end lost 0 bases, and 11 bases lay between the germline ends. CDR3 length: 16 amino acids. Germline V gene lookup returns CDR1 SGDLS and CDR2 YYNGEE. The CDR3 DNA is TGTGCCAGCAGCCCGAAGACAGGCTCTGGGGCCAACGTCCTGACTTTC. Protein sequence: CASSPKTGSGANVLTF.